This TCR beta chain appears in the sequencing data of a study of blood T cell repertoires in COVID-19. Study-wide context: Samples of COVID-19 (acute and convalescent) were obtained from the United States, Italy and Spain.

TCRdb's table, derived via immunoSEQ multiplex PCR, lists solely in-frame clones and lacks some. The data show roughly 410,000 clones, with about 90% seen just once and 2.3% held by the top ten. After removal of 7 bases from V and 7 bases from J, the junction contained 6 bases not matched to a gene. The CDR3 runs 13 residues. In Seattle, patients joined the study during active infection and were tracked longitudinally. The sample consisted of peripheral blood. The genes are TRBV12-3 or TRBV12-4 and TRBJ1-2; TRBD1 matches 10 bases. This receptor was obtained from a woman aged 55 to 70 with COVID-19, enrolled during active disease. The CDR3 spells CASIATGGSGYTF. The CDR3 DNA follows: TGTGCCAGCATTGCGACAGGGGGCAGTGGCTACACCTTC.